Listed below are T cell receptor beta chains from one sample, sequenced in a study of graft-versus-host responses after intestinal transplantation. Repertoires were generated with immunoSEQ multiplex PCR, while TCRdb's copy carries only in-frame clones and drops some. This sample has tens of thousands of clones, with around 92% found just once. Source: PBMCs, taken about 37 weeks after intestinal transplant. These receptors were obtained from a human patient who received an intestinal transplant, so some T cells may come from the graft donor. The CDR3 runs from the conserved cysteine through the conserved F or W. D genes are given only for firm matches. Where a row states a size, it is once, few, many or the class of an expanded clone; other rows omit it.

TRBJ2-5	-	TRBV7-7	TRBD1	CASSSTGYQETQYF	TGTGCCAGCAGCTCGACAGGGTACCAAGAGACCCAGTACTTC
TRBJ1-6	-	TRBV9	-	CASSVGRWEPNSPLHF	TGTGCCAGCAGCGTAGGAAGGTGGGAGCCTAATTCACCCCTCCACTTT
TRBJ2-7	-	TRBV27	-	CASSLSSGAIYEQYF	TGTGCCAGCAGTTTATCTTCGGGGGCCATCTACGAGCAGTACTTC
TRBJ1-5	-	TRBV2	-	CASTLGHQFNQPQHF	TGTGCCAGCACCCTGGGGCACCAATTCAATCAGCCCCAGCATTTT
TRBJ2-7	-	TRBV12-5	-	CASGFPYEQYF	TGTGCTAGTGGTTTCCCGTACGAGCAGTACTTC
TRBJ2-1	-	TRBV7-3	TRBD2	CASSSQSGRPFF	TGTGCCAGCAGCTCCCAAAGCGGGAGACCGTTCTTC
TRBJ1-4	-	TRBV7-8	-	CASSLRQVGEKLFF	TGTGCCAGCAGCTTGAGACAGGTGGGAGAAAAACTGTTTTTT
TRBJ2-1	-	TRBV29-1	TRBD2	CSVASGWESPYNEQFF	TGCAGCGTTGCTAGCGGGTGGGAATCCCCCTACAATGAGCAGTTCTTC
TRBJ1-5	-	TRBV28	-	CASTETPSNQPQHF	TGTGCCAGCACCGAGACCCCGAGCAATCAGCCCCAGCATTTT
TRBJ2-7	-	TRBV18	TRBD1	CASSERDRPKKIYEQYF	TGTGCCAGCTCTGAACGGGACAGACCAAAGAAGATCTACGAGCAGTACTTC
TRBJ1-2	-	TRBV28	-	CASSLPTGDGYTF	TGTGCCAGCAGTTTACCGACAGGCGATGGCTACACCTTC
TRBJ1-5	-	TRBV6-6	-	CASRQGLYSNQPQHF	TGTGCCAGCAGGCAGGGCCTTTATAGCAATCAGCCCCAGCATTTT
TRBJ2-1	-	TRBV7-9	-	CASSLVAVVHNEQFF	TGTGCCAGCAGCTTAGTAGCCGTTGTCCACAATGAGCAGTTCTTC
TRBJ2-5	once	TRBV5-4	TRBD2	CASSTGLAPEQETQYF	TGTGCCAGCAGCACAGGACTAGCGCCGGAACAAGAGACCCAGTACTTC
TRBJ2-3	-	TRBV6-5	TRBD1	CASAWTGSDTDTQYF	TGTGCCAGCGCTTGGACAGGGTCCGACACAGATACGCAGTATTTT
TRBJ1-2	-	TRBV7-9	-	CASSLRNSPTPNYGYTF	TGTGCCAGCAGCTTGAGAAACAGTCCCACACCGAACTATGGCTACACCTTC
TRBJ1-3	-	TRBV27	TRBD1	CASSLRGQGTGNTIYF	TGTGCCAGCAGTTTAAGGGGACAGGGTACTGGAAACACCATATATTTT
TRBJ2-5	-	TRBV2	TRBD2	CASRNSESGRGETQYF	TGTGCCAGCAGGAACTCCGAGAGCGGGAGGGGGGAGACCCAGTACTTC
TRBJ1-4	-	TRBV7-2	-	CASSLWEAGPTTNEKLFF	TGTGCCAGCAGCTTATGGGAGGCTGGGCCTACAACTAATGAAAAACTGTTTTTT
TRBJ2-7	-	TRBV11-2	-	CASSSTSGTWGEQYF	TGTGCCAGCAGCTCAACCTCCGGGACCTGGGGCGAGCAGTACTTC
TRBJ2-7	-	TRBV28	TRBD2	CASSLVLAGVQSSSEQYF	TGTGCCAGCAGTTTGGTTCTAGCGGGAGTTCAATCCTCCTCCGAGCAGTACTTC
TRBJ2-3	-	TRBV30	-	CAWSVLERTDTQYF	TGTGCCTGGAGTGTACTCGAGCGCACAGATACGCAGTATTTT
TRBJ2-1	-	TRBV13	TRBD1	CASSSETGDNEQFF	TGTGCCAGCAGCTCGGAAACAGGGGACAATGAGCAGTTCTTC
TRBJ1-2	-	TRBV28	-	CASSHDLTRSVYYGYTF	TGTGCCAGCAGTCATGACCTGACACGGTCTGTCTACTATGGCTACACCTTC
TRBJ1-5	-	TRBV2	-	CASSAGAHSNQPQHF	TGTGCCAGCAGTGCTGGAGCCCATAGCAATCAGCCCCAGCATTTT
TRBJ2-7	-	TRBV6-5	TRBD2	CASSYHAGTSGYEQYF	TGTGCCAGCAGTTATCACGCCGGGACTAGCGGCTACGAGCAGTACTTC
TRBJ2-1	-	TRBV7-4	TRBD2	CASIPAGWWNNEQFF	TGTGCCAGCATCCCAGCGGGATGGTGGAACAATGAGCAGTTCTTC
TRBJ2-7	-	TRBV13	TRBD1	CASSQPGQGAYEQYF	TGTGCCAGCAGCCAACCGGGACAGGGGGCCTACGAGCAGTACTTC